This T cell receptor beta chain derives from a study of tumor-infiltrating lymphocytes in oesophageal squamous cell carcinoma (dated by TCRdb to the mid-2010s). Trimming removed 5 bases from V and 4 bases from J, leaving 11 bases between the germline ends. Its CDR3 holds 13 amino acids, cysteine through phenylalanine. Of the read, only the CDR3 DNA is kept; its 39 bases are in frame from base 1. The germline V gene sets CDR1 to SGHTA and CDR2 to FQGNSA. Libraries were made using PCR. Sequencing used an Illumina HiSeq 1500. TCRdb trimmed the raw reads at Q25, called clones with MiXCR and kept productive beta chains. Here each entry gathers all rows of one CDR3 protein and keeps the most common genes and DNA. Recorded for this sample are under 20,000 distinct CDR3 sequences; around 46% of them occurred a single time. The ten top clones hold over 15% of the sample. Regarding this clonotype: Its antigen is unknown. Within one base of it there is no much larger clone, and no base qualities were kept.

The sequence joins TRBV7-2 to TRBJ2-5; the D assignment is uncertain and may be TRBD1 or TRBD2, with 6 bases supporting each. The sequenced sample was esophageal tumor tissue. This TCR was recovered from a male donor with esophageal squamous cell carcinoma. The CDR3 region has the sequence CASSMGGPETQYF. The sequenced DNA: TGTGCCAGCAGCATGGGGGGCCCAGAGACCCAGTACTTC.